This TCR beta chain derives from a study of CD8+CD57+ T cells in acquired aplastic anemia. At the level of the study: Sorted CD4+ and CD8+ cells gave an average of around 3.1 ug of DNA.

Patients sequenced had flow cytometry evidence of CD8+CD57+ cell expansion. In all patients, the disease was severe acquired aplastic anemia. Study-level points and caveats: Both patients and controls carried the same twenty-nine CD8+ CDR3 sequences.

The CDR3 loop spans 13 amino acids. Germline V CDR1 and CDR2: SGHTA, FQGNSA. Genomic DNA constituted the template upon which TCR beta VDJ and CDR3 profiling was performed. TCRdb processed the reads anew with MiXCR; each CDR3 protein has one entry. Among more than 250,000 distinct CDR3 sequences listed, approximately 80% were seen once. Concerning this clonotype: Its specificity is unknown. This is likely a read error, given that the CDR3 carries no conserved phenylalanine or tryptophan at its end.

The genes are TRBV7-2 and TRBJ1-2; D uncertain. The sequence was obtained from a human donor with aplastic anemia. The sample consisted of sorted CD4+, CD8+, or CD8+CD57+ T cells (not recorded which) from PBMCs. CDR3 region: CASSQGLAGGYTQ. As DNA, the CDR3 is TGCGCCAGCAGCCAAGGCCTTGCAGGTGGCTACACCCAG.